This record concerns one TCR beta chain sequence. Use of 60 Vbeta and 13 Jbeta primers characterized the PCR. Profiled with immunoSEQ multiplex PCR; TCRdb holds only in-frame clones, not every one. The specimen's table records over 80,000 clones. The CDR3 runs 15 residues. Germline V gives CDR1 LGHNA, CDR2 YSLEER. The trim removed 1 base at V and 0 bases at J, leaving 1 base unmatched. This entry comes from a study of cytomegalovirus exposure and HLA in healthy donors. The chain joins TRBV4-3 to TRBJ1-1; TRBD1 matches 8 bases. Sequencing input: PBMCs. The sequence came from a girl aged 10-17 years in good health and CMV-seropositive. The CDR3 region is CASSQADRVNTEAFF. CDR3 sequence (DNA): TGCGCCAGCAGCCAAGCGGACAGGGTGAACACTGAAGCTTTCTTT.